The source of this TCR beta chain is a study of T cells in tuberculosis. As for the study in general: IGRA-negative adolescents, IGRA-positive adolescents with latent tuberculosis and adults with active tuberculosis formed this South African cohort.

In regard to this clone: The antigen is undetermined.

Trimming pared 7 bases from V and 4 bases from J, leaving 12 bases between. Germline lookup yields CDR1 SQVTM and CDR2 ANQGSEA. The CDR3 is 12 residues long. Findings of the study overall: GMM-specific TCRs were nearer to active tuberculosis alpha repertoires, suggesting expansion. Samples were chosen by availability of cryopreserved specimens. GEM motif frequencies gave 60% to 70% accuracy; the GMM repertoire gave roughly 90%.

The repertoire was sequenced with immunoSEQ multiplex PCR; TCRdb's copy has only in-frame clones and lacks some. The data show some 25,000 clones, with 95% to 96% seen just once and roughly 9.1% held by the top ten. The rearrangement joins TRBV29-1 to TRBJ2-3; weak D call: TRBD1 (5 bases). The receptor comes from a donor aged 10 to 29 with latent tuberculosis or without tuberculosis infection. The sample consisted of PBMCs. DNA of the CDR3: TGCAGCGGGGAAAAAGGGGCAGATACGCAGTATTTT. Residues: CSGEKGADTQYF.